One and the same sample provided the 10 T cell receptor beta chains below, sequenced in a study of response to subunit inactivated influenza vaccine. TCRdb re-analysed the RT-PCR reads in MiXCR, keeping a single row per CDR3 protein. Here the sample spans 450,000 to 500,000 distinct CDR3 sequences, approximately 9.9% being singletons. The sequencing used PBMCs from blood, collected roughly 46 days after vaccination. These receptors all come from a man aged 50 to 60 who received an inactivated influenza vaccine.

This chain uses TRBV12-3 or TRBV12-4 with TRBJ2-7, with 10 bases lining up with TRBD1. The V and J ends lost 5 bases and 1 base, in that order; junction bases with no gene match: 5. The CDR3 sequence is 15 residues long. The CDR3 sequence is CASSEGTGDSYEQYF. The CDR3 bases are TGTGCCAGCAGTGAAGGGACAGGGGATTCCTACGAGCAGTACTTC.

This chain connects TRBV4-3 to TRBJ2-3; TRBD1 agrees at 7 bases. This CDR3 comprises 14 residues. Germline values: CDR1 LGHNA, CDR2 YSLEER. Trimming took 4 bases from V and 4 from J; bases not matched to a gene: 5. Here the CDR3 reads CASSPSDRADTQYF. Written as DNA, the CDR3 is TGCGCCAGCAGCCCTTCTGACAGGGCAGATACGCAGTATTTT.

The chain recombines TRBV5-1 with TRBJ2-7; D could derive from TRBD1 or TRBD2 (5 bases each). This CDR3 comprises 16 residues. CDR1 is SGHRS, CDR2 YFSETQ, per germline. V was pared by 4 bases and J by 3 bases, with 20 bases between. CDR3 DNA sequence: TGCGCCAGCAGCCAGGGTTGGGAGCTAGGGGACTACGAGCAGTACTTC. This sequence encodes CASSQGWELGDYEQYF. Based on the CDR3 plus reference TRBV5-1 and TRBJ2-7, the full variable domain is KAGVTQTPRYLIKTRGQQVTLSCSPISGHRSVSWYQQTPGQGLQFLFEYFSETQRNKGNFPGRFSGRQFSNSRSEMNVSTLELGDSALYLCASSQGWELGDYEQYFGPGTRLTVT.

The CDR3 nucleotides are TGTGCCAGCAGCTTGGCGATCTACGAGCAGTACTTC. Translation gives CASSLAIYEQYF. The chain combines TRBV7-9 with TRBJ2-7; D not resolved. V shed 3 bases and J shed 3 bases, with 6 bases lying between them. CDR1 is SEHNR and CDR2 is FQNEAQ in the germline V gene (reference sequence). The CDR3 spans 12 residues.

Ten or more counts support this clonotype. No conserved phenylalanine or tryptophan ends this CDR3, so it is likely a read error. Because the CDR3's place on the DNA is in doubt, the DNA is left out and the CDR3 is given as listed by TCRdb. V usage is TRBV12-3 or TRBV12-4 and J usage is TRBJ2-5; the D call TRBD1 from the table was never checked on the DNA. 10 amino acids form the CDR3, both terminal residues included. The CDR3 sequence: CASSLGWTHS.

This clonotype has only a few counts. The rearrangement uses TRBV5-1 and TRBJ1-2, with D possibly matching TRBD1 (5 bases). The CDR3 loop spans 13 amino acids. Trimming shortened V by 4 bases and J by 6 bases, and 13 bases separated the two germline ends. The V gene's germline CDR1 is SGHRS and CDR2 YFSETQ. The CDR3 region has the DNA TGCGCCAGCAGCGGTGGAGGGACCGATGGCTACACCTTC. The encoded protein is CASSGGGTDGYTF. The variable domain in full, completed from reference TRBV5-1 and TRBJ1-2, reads KAGVTQTPRYLIKTRGQQVTLSCSPISGHRSVSWYQQTPGQGLQFLFEYFSETQRNKGNFPGRFSGRQFSNSRSEMNVSTLELGDSALYLCASSGGGTDGYTFGSGTRLTVV.

The CDR3 bases are TGCAGCGTTTTGCAGGGGGCGACCGGGGAGCTGTTTTTT. It specifies CSVLQGATGELFF. The chain has TRBV29-1 and TRBJ2-2; 8 bases are shared with TRBD1. The V gene's germline CDR1 is SQVTM and CDR2 ANQGSEA. The J segment lost 5 bases and the V segment lost 5 bases, leaving 4 bases of the junction unmatched. The CDR3 is made up of 13 amino acids.

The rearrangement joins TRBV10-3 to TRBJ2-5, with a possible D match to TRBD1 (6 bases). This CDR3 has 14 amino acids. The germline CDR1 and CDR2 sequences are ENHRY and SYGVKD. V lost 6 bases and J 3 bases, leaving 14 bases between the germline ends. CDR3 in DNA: TGTGCCATCAGCAACCGGGACACCAAAGAGACCCAGTACTTC. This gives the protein CAISNRDTKETQYF.

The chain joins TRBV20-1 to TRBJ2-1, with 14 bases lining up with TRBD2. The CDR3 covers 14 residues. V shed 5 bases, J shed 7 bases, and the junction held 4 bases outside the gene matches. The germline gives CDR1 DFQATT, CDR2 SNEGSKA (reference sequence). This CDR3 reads CSAGTSGSINEQFF. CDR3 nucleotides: TGCAGTGCTGGGACTAGCGGGAGTATAAATGAGCAGTTCTTC.

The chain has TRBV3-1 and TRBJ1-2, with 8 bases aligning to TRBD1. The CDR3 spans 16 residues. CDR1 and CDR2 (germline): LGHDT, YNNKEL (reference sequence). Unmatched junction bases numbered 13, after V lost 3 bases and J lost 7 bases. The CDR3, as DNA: TGTGCCAGCAGCCATGCTGGACAGGGATCGATGGGTGGCTACACCTTC. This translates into CASSHAGQGSMGGYTF.